This TCR beta chain stems from a study of cytomegalovirus exposure and HLA in healthy donors. Points on this clone: Its specificity is not known.

Study outcomes and limitations: Association with HLA alleles at 0.05 false discovery rate was found for 16,951 TCR beta sequences in a later analysis. Earlier analysis found most TCR beta V segments productive about 87% or about 30% of the time. An analysis was carried out later, and it reportedly showed fewer N-insertions in an Asian-associated ancestry cluster than the approximately 670-donor mean.

The PCR was carried out with 60 Vbeta primers and 13 Jbeta primers. This table comes from immunoSEQ multiplex PCR, and its TCRdb copy is limited to in-frame clones, with some not included. The sample lists 150,000 to 200,000 clones, roughly 80% seen once, with roughly 1.5% in the top ten. The CDR3 is made up of 17 amino acids. Germline values: CDR1 LNHDA, CDR2 SQIVND (reference sequence). Losses at the gene ends were 5 bases for V and 1 base for J; bases not matched to a gene: 12. The TCR comes from a woman aged 18 to 35 in good health and CMV-seronegative. This chain uses TRBV19 with TRBJ2-7; 9 bases line up with TRBD1. Sequencing was performed on PBMCs. The CDR3 sequence is CASSGEGQGQGSYEQYF. CDR3 sequence (DNA): TGTGCCAGTAGTGGGGAGGGACAGGGACAGGGATCCTACGAGCAGTACTTC.